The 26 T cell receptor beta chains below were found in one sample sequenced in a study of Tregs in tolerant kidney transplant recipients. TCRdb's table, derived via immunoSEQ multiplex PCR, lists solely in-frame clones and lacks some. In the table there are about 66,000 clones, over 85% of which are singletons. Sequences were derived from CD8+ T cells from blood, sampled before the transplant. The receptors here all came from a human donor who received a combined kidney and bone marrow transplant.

In DNA, the CDR3 is TGTGCCAGCAGCCTACAGGGGAGCCCTGAAGCTTTCTTT. This encodes CASSLQGSPEAFF. The chain carries TRBV7-9 and TRBJ1-1; 7 bases match TRBD1. The CDR3 runs 13 residues. Looked up from germline, CDR1 is SEHNR and CDR2 is FQNEAQ (reference sequence). V dropped 5 bases and J dropped 6; count of bases not matched to a gene: 6. Full variable domain (missing parts from reference TRBV7-9 and TRBJ1-1): DTGVSQNPRHKITKRGQNVTFRCDPISEHNRLYWYRQTLGQGPEFLTYFQNEAQLEKSRLLSDRFSAERPKGSFSTLEIQRTEQGDSAMYLCASSLQGSPEAFFGQGTRLTVV.

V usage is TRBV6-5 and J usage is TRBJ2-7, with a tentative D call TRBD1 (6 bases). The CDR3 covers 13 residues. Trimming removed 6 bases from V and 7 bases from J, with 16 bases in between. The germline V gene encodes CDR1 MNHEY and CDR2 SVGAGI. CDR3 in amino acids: CASRPLSRGEQYF. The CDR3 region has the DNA TGTGCCAGCAGGCCACTTTCTAGGGGGGAGCAGTACTTC.

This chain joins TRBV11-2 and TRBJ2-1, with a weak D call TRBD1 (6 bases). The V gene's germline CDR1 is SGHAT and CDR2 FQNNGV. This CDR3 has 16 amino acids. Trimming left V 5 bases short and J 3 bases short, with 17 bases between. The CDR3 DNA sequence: TGTGCCAGCAGCCCTCCCCAAGGGACAAGCTACAATGAGCAGTTCTTC. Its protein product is CASSPPQGTSYNEQFF.

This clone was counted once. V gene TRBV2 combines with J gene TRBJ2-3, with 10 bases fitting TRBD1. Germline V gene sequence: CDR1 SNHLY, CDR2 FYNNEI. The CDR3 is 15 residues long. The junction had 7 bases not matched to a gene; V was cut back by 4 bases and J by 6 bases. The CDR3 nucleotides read TGTGCCAGCAGTGTTGGGACAGGGGTAGGGGATACGCAGTATTTT. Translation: CASSVGTGVGDTQYF.

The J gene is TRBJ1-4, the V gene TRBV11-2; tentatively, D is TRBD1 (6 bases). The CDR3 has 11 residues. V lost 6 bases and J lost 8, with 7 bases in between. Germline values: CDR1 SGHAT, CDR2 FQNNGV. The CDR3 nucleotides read TGTGCCAGCAGTGGGGGCGAAAAACTGTTTTTT. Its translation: CASSGGEKLFF. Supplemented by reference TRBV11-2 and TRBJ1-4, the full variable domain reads EAGVAQSPRYKIIEKRQSVAFWCNPISGHATLYWYQQILGQGPKLLIQFQNNGVVDDSQLPKDRFSAERLKGVDSTLKIQPAKLEDSAVYLCASSGGEKLFFGSGTQLSVL.

Here the CDR3 reads CATASTGGMGGELFF. The CDR3 nucleotides read TGTGCCACCGCGTCGACAGGGGGCATGGGCGGGGAGCTGTTTTTT. V usage is TRBV6-6 and J usage is TRBJ2-2, with 10 bases that match TRBD1. The germline V gene has CDR1 MNHNY and CDR2 SVGAGI (reference sequence). CDR3 length equals 15 residues. J lost 7 bases, V lost 10 bases, and 12 bases had no gene match.

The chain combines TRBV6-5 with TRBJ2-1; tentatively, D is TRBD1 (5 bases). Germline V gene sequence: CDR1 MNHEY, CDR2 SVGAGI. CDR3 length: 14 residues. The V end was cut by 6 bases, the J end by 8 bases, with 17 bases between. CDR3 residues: CASSYGLQGYEQFF. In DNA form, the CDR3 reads TGTGCCAGCAGCTACGGCCTCCAGGGTTATGAGCAGTTCTTC.

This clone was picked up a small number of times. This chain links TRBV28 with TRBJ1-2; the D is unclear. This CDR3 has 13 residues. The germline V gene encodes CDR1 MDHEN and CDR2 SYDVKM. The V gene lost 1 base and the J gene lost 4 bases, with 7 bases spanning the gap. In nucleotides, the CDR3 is TGTGCCAGCAGTTTATCACAGACCTATGGCTACACCTTC. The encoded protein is CASSLSQTYGYTF.

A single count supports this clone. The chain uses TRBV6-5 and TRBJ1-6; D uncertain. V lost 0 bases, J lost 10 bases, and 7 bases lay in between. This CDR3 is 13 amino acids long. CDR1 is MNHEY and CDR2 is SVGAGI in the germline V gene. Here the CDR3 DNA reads TGTGCCAGCAGTTACTCGATCGGGTCACCCCTCCACTTT. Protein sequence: CASSYSIGSPLHF.

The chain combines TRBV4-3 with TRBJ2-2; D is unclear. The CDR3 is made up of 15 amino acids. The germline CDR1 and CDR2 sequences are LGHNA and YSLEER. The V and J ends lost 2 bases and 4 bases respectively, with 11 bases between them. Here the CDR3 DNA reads TGCGCCAGCAGCCAATATACACTATCCACCGGGGAGCTGTTTTTT. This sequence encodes CASSQYTLSTGELFF.

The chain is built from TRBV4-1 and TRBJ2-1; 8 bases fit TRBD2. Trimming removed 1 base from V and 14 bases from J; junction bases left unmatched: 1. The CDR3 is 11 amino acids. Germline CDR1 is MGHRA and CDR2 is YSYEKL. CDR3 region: CASSQAGGKFF. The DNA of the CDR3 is TGCGCCAGCAGCCAAGCGGGGGGGAAGTTCTTC.

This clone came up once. The DNA of the CDR3 is TGCAGCGTTGTGAGGGACAGGGGTTTGGCGGGCACTGAAGCTTTCTTT. It translates to CSVVRDRGLAGTEAFF. The V call is TRBV29-1, the J call TRBJ1-1, with 10 bases aligning to TRBD1. The CDR3 is made up of 16 amino acids. Looked up from germline, CDR1 is SQVTM and CDR2 is ANQGSEA. Germline trimming cut 4 bases from V and 4 bases from J; bases unmatched to any gene: 12.

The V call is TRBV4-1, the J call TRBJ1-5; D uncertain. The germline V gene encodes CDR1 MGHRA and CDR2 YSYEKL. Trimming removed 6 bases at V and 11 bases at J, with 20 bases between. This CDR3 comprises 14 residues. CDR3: CASSPRRVSLSQHF. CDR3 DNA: TGCGCCAGCAGTCCGCGCCGGGTTTCGTTGTCCCAGCATTTT.

The CDR3: CASSHTGTTAFDEQFF. CDR3 sequence (DNA): TGTGCCAGCAGCCATACCGGGACTACCGCTTTCGATGAGCAGTTCTTC. V is TRBV7-9 and J is TRBJ2-1, with TRBD2 matching 7 bases. Germline V gene lookup returns CDR1 SEHNR and CDR2 FQNEAQ (reference sequence). V trimming: 5 bases; J trimming: 8 bases; junction bases outside the gene matches: 15. The CDR3 spans 16 residues. The variable domain in full, with the rest retrieved from reference TRBV7-9 and TRBJ2-1, is DTGVSQNPRHKITKRGQNVTFRCDPISEHNRLYWYRQTLGQGPEFLTYFQNEAQLEKSRLLSDRFSAERPKGSFSTLEIQRTEQGDSAMYLCASSHTGTTAFDEQFFGPGTRLTVL.

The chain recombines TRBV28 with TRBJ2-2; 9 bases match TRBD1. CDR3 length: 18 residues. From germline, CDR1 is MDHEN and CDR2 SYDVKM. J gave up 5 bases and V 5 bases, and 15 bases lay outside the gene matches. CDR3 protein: CASSRPARDRDRTGELFF. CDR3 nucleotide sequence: TGTGCCAGCAGTCGACCCGCGCGGGACAGGGATCGAACCGGGGAGCTGTTTTTT.

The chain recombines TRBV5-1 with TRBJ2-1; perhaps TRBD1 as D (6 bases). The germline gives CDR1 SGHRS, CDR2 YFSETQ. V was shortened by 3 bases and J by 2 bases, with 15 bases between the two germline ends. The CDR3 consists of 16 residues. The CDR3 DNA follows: TGCGCCAGCAGCTCCCACAGGGCCTCCACCTACAATGAGCAGTTCTTC. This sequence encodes CASSSHRASTYNEQFF.

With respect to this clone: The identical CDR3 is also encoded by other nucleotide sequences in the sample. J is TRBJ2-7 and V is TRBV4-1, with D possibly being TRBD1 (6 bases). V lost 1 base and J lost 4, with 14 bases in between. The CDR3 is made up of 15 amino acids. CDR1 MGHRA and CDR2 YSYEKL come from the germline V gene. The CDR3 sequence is CASSQALDRRYEQYF. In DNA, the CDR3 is TGCGCCAGCAGCCAAGCACTCGACAGGAGGTACGAGCAGTACTTC.

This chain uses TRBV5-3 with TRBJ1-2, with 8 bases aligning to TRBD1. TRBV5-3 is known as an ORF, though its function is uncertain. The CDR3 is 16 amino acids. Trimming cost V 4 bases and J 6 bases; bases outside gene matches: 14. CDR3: CARSLAIDRGGNGYTF. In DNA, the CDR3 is TGTGCCAGAAGCCTCGCAATAGACAGGGGCGGTAATGGCTACACCTTC.

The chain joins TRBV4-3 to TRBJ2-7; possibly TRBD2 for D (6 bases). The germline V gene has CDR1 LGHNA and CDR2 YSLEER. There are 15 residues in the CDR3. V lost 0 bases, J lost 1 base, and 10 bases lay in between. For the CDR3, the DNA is TGCGCCAGCAGCCAAGATAGGAGGGGTTCCTACGAGCAGTACTTC. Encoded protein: CASSQDRRGSYEQYF.

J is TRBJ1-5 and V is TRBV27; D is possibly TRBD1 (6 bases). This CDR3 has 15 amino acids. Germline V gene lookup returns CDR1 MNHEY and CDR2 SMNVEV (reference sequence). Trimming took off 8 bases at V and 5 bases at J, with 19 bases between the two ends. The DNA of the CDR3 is TGTGCCAGCGCAGTATGGGGGGGCGCAGATCAGCCCCAGCATTTT. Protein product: CASAVWGGADQPQHF.

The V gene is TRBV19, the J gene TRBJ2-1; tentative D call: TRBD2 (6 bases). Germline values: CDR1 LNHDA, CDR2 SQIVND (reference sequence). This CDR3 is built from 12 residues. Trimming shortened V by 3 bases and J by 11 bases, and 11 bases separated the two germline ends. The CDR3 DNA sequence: TGTGCCAGTAGTATGGGACTCCAAAAGCAGTTCTTC. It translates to CASSMGLQKQFF.

Here the CDR3 DNA reads TGCAGCGTTGTGACAGGGGTTACCGGGGAGCTGTTTTTT. Translated, it gives CSVVTGVTGELFF. V usage is TRBV29-1 and J usage is TRBJ2-2; TRBD1 matches at 8 bases. J was trimmed by 5 bases and V by 4 bases; bases with no gene match: 3. This CDR3 comprises 13 residues. Germline V gives CDR1 SQVTM, CDR2 ANQGSEA.

In DNA, the CDR3 is TGTGCCAGCAGTGAATCTAGCGGGGCGCGGCCGACTGATGAGCAGTTCTTC. Translation gives CASSESSGARPTDEQFF. V is TRBV6-4 and J is TRBJ2-1, with 9 bases lining up with TRBD2. V lost 3 bases and J lost 8; bases outside the gene matches: 14. The CDR3 extends over 17 amino acids. CDR1 is MRHNA, CDR2 SNTAGT, per germline.

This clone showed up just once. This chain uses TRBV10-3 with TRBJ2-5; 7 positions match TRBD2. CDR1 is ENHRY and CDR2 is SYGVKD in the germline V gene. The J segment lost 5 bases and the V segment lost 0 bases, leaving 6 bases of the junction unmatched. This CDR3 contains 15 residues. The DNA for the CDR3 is TGTGCCATCAGTGAGTCTGCGGGGGTGGTGGAGACCCAGTACTTC. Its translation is CAISESAGVVETQYF.

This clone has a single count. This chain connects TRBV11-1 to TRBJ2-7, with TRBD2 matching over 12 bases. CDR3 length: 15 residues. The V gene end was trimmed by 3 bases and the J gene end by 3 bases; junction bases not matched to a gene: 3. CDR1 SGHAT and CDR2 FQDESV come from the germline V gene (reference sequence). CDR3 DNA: TGTGCCAGCAGCTTCCTAGCGGGAGGGAGCTACGAGCAGTACTTC. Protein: CASSFLAGGSYEQYF. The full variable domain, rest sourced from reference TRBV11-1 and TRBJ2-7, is EAEVAQSPRYKITEKSQAVAFWCDPISGHATLYWYRQILGQGPELLVQFQDESVVDDSQLPKDRFSAERLKGVDSTLKIQPAELGDSAMYLCASSFLAGGSYEQYFGPGTRLTVT.

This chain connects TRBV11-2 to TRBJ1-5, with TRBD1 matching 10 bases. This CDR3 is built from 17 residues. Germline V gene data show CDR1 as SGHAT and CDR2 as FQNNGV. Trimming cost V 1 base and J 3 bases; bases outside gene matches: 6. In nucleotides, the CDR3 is TGTGCCAGCAGCTTAGGCTACGGGACAGGGGCCAATCAGCCCCAGCATTTT. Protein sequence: CASSLGYGTGANQPQHF.